One T cell receptor (beta chain) is described in this entry. Its cognate antigen is unknown. V lost 2 bases, J lost 7 bases, and 6 bases lay in between. CDR1 is GTSNPN, CDR2 SVGIG, per germline (reference sequence). This CDR3 is 11 amino acids long. This specimen comes from a study of T cells in localized non-small cell lung cancer. The study, taken as a whole, reports: Adjacent uninvolved lung tissue had the highest T cell clonality, exceeding tumor. Because only a single region of the tumor was sequenced, heterogeneity remains possible.

Produced via immunoSEQ multiplex PCR; TCRdb's table is partial and in-frame only. The table records 30,000 to 35,000 clones, more than 85% of them present only once. The sequence was collected from a female donor older than 55 with stage II lung adenocarcinoma. This sample comprised peripheral blood mononuclear cells, obtained before any cancer treatment. The V call is TRBV30, the J call TRBJ2-1; no reliable D call. CDR3 protein: CAWSSLNEQFF. CDR3 nucleotide sequence: TGTGCCTGGAGTTCATTAAATGAGCAGTTCTTC.